Each of the 14 T cell receptor beta chains below was sequenced from the same sample in a study of HIV-infected patients and healthy controls. Roughly three months, about 14 weeks, into antiretroviral therapy, follow-up blood was collected. All unsorted peripheral T cells were captured because whole blood was used without fractionation. Alpha and beta constant-region primers primed reverse transcription of around 540 ng RNA. Separate chain-specific third strand synthesis with multiplexing indices produced the alpha and beta libraries. TCRdb re-analysed the 5' RACE reads in MiXCR, keeping a single row per CDR3 protein. The data contain about 8,000 distinct CDR3 sequences, 6.7% of them singletons. Sample: blood, taken during antiretroviral therapy. The receptors come from an adult with HIV infection.

As concerns this clonotype: The library was prepared for alpha chains; this beta chain is a stray read, so its frequency means little. The chain recombines TRBV20-1 with TRBJ2-1, with TRBD2 identical over 11 bases. The CDR3 runs 16 residues. Germline CDR1 reads DFQATT; CDR2 reads SNEGSKA (reference sequence). V lost 3 bases, J lost 3 bases, and 7 bases stayed unmatched. The CDR3 DNA reads as TGCAGTGCTAGCATGACTAGCGGGGAATTCTACAATGAGCAGTTCTTC. This translates into CSASMTSGEFYNEQFF.

Within the sample, this clonotype is medium-sized. In a library made to pick up alpha chains, this beta chain is a stray read with a size that means little. The genes are TRBV28 and TRBJ2-3, with D perhaps being TRBD1 or TRBD2 (7 bases each). V was clipped by 4 bases and J by 1 base, with 9 bases between them. Germline CDR1 is MDHEN and CDR2 is SYDVKM. This CDR3 comprises 14 residues. CDR3 sequence: CASSSGGGTDTQYF. CDR3 DNA sequence: TGTGCCAGCAGTTCAGGGGGGGGCACAGATACGCAGTATTTT.

Concerning this clonotype itself: Since the library was made to target alpha chains, this beta chain is a stray read and its abundance is not meaningful. The V and J genes are TRBV11-2 and TRBJ1-1, with D possibly TRBD1 on 5 matching bases. The CDR3 length is 15 residues. The germline V gene has CDR1 SGHAT and CDR2 FQNNGV. Trimming took 5 bases from V and 0 from J, leaving 13 bases between them. Written as DNA, the CDR3 is TGTGCCAGCAGCCCCTCCCGGGGACTGAACACTGAAGCTTTCTTT. This encodes CASSPSRGLNTEAFF. The variable domain in full, with the rest retrieved from reference TRBV11-2 and TRBJ1-1, is EAGVAQSPRYKIIEKRQSVAFWCNPISGHATLYWYQQILGQGPKLLIQFQNNGVVDDSQLPKDRFSAERLKGVDSTLKIQPAKLEDSAVYLCASSPSRGLNTEAFFGQGTRLTVV.

This clonotype was observed at least ten times. This beta chain is off target for a library built for alpha chains, so its abundance means little. The chain couples TRBV7-9 to TRBJ1-1; D unresolved. Germline loops: CDR1 SEHNR, CDR2 FQNEAQ (reference sequence). V was trimmed by 5 bases and J by 0 bases, leaving 13 bases between them. This CDR3 is 15 amino acids long. The CDR3: CASSPQFNMNTEAFF. The CDR3, as DNA: TGTGCCAGCAGCCCCCAGTTCAACATGAACACTGAAGCTTTCTTT.

This clonotype was picked up many times. With the library built for alpha chains, this beta chain is off target and its frequency is not meaningful. The chain has TRBV5-4 and TRBJ2-1; 9 positions agree with TRBD1. From germline, CDR1 is SGHNT and CDR2 YYREEE (reference sequence). This CDR3 has 14 residues. V dropped 1 base and J dropped 6; count of bases not matched to a gene: 2. In DNA, the CDR3 is TGTGCCAGCAGCTTGAGGGACAGGGTCAATGAGCAGTTCTTC. Translating gives CASSLRDRVNEQFF.

Ten or more counts support this clonotype. The junction shows a germline mismatch at one end, possibly a read error. As an off-target read in a library built for alpha chains, this beta chain has a frequency of little significance. V usage is TRBV7-7 and J usage is TRBJ2-1; D is perhaps TRBD2 (5 bases). Germline lookup yields CDR1 SSHAT and CDR2 FNYEAQ (reference sequence). CDR3 size: 14 residues. This chain's CDR3 is CASSLASERNEQFF. The DNA of the CDR3 is TGTGCTAGCAGCTTAGCGTCTGAGAGGAATGAGCAGTTCTTC.

By sample share, this clonotype is medium-sized. This beta chain is a stray sequence in a library constructed for alpha chains; its clone size is not meaningful. The CDR3 DNA is TGTGCCAGCAGTGAACCGCCCCGGGACAGGGGAACCTACAATCAGCCCCAGCATTTT. This encodes CASSEPPRDRGTYNQPQHF. The chain joins TRBV6-1 to TRBJ1-5; 10 positions agree with TRBD1. Trimming cost V 2 bases and J 3 bases; bases outside gene matches: 13. The CDR3 runs to 19 residues. From germline, CDR1 is MNHNS and CDR2 SASEGT.

As concerns this clonotype: With the library built for alpha chains, this beta chain is off target and its frequency is not meaningful. The chain joins TRBV4-1 to TRBJ2-7, with a possible D match to TRBD2 (6 bases). Germline CDR1 reads MGHRA; CDR2 reads YSYEKL. Trimming stripped 2 bases from V and 3 bases from J, with 17 bases between. The CDR3 totals 16 residues. The CDR3 DNA reads TGCGCCAGCAGCCAACCCCCGGCGGGACCCAACTACGAGCAGTACTTC. Its translation is CASSQPPAGPNYEQYF.

Ten or more counts support this clonotype. Because this beta chain is a stray read in a library intended to capture alpha chains, its abundance should not be given much weight. V and J are TRBV3-1 and TRBJ2-4, with D perhaps being TRBD1 or TRBD2 (6 bases each). V was shortened by 1 base and J by 10 bases, with 23 bases between the two germline ends. The CDR3 length is 17 residues. The germline V gene encodes CDR1 LGHDT and CDR2 YNNKEL (reference sequence). CDR3 in amino acids: CASSQGAGGGIAAIQYF. The CDR3 DNA reads as TGTGCCAGCAGCCAAGGGGCCGGAGGGGGGATCGCTGCTATTCAGTACTTC.

On this clonotype itself: The size of this beta chain means little, since it is a stray read in a library made for alpha chains. This sequence joins TRBV7-6 and TRBJ2-1; D unresolved. Germline V gene lookup returns CDR1 SGHVS and CDR2 FNYEAQ. The CDR3 sequence is 14 residues long. The V end was cut by 1 base, the J end by 1 base, with 5 bases between. This CDR3 is CASSLDGSYNEQFF. The CDR3 coding sequence is TGTGCCAGCAGCTTAGACGGGTCCTACAATGAGCAGTTCTTC.

This clonotype occurred many times. This beta chain is a stray read from a library made for alpha chains; its abundance is not meaningful. This chain joins TRBV7-3 and TRBJ2-5; possible D gene TRBD1, 6 bases. The germline gives CDR1 SGHTA, CDR2 FQGTGA. With 5 bases removed from V and 0 bases from J, the gap between germline ends came to 19 bases. This CDR3 region has 17 residues. The CDR3 reads CASSADRTTMNQETQYF. The DNA of the CDR3 is TGTGCCAGCAGCGCCGACAGGACAACTATGAACCAAGAGACCCAGTACTTC.

This clonotype was picked up many times. This beta chain lies outside the target of a library built for alpha chains; its clone size means little. The V and J genes are TRBV6-5 and TRBJ2-1, with D unresolved. The CDR3 loop spans 15 amino acids. Trimming removed 0 bases from V and 0 bases from J, with 6 bases in between. CDR1 is MNHEY, CDR2 SVGAGI, per germline. The chain's CDR3 is CASSYSGASYNEQFF. The DNA of the CDR3 is TGTGCCAGCAGTTACTCTGGAGCCTCCTACAATGAGCAGTTCTTC.

This clonotype is medium-sized by share. Because this beta chain is a stray read in a library intended to capture alpha chains, its abundance should not be given much weight. V and J are TRBV5-1 and TRBJ2-3, with 12 positions matching TRBD2. The CDR3 has 17 amino acids. Unmatched junction bases numbered 13, after V lost 6 bases and J lost 5 bases. Germline CDR1 and CDR2: SGHRS and YFSETQ. The CDR3: CASTQGATSGRGDTQYF. The CDR3 nucleotides are TGCGCCAGCACCCAAGGGGCGACTAGCGGGAGAGGAGATACGCAGTATTTT.

This clonotype was counted ten times or more. This beta chain came through as a stray read in a library set up for alpha chains, and its size says little. The chain employs TRBV5-1 and TRBJ2-6, with D possibly matching TRBD1 (5 bases). The germline CDR1 and CDR2 sequences are SGHRS and YFSETQ. V was trimmed by 1 base and J by 0 bases, leaving 11 bases between them. The CDR3 has 17 residues. CDR3 nucleotides: TGCGCCAGCAGCTTGATAGGGGCTAACTCTGGGGCCAACGTCCTGACTTTC. Translation gives CASSLIGANSGANVLTF.